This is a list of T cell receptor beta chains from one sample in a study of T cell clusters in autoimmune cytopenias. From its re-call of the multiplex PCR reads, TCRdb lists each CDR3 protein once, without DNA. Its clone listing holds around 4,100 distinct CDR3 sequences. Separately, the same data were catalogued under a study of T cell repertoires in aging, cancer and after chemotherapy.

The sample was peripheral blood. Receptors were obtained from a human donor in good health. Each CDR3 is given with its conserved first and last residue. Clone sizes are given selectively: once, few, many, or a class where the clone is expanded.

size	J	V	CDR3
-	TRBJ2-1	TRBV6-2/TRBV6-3	CASSPTSGEHGAEQFF
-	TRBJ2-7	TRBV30	CAWRNPLPGEQYF
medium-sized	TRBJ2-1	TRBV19	CASSTQEGPYNEQFF
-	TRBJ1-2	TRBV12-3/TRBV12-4	CASSRHLLGYTF
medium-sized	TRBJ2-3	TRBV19	CASSLPGTANEQYF
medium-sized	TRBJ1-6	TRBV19	CASSIAASGGGSSPLHF
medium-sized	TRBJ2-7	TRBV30	CAWSEDSGRWFEQYF
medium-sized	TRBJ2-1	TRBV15	CATSRETAYNEQFF
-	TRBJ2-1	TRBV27	CASRWDGGTYNEQFF
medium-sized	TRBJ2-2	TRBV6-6	CASSYVEQWNTGELFF
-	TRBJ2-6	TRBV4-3	CASSQDMARGLPGANVLTF
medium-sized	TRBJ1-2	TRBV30	CAWVARGGASGYTF
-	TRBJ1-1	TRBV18	CASSPSSAIEAFF
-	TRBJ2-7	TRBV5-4	CASSSNRDPSEQYF
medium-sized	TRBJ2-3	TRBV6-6	CASSEVSTDTQYF
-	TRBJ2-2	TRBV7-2	CASSLVSTEAGELFF
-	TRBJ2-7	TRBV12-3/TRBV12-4	CASSSPGQVLYEQYF
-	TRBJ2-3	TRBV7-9	CASSAGPSTDTQYF
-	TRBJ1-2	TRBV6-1	CASSYVTGTGFYGYTF
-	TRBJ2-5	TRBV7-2	CASSPMVRVATPETQYF
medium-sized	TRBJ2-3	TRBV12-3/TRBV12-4	CASAPGTSADTQYF
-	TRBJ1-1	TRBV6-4	CASREYRGSTEAFF
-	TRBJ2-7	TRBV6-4	CASSDLAGGSYEQYF
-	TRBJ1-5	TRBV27	CATRQGWDQPQHF
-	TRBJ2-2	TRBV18	CASSPRDTGELFF
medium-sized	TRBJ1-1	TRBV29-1	CSAMKDTEAFF
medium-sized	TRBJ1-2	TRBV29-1	CSGGQGDYGYTF
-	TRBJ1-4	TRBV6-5	CASSKQGVEKLFF
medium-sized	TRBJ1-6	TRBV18	CASSPNEFNSPLHF
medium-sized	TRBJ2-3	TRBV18	CASSTRQTDTQYF
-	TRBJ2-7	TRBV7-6	CASRTPHEQYF
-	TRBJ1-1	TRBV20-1	CSASGGNTEAFF
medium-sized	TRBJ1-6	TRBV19	CASSVQGVGRSPLHF
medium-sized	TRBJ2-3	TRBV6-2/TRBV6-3	CASSYSVGGASATDTQYF
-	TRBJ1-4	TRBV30	CAWSIPTGRAEKLFF
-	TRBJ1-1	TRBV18	CASSAGGSWSEAFF
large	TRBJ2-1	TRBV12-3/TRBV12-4	CASSLGPGGEQFF
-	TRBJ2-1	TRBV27	CASSSFGRDEQFF
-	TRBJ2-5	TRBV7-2	CASSLTGTIYF
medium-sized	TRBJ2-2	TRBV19	CASSIRPMTKETGELFF
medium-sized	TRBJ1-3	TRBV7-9	CASSLARTGAVGNTIYF
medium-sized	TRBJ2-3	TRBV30	CAWSDPGGRDTQYF
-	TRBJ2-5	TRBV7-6	CASSLQTAQETQYF
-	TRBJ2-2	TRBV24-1	CATSSGLTGELFF
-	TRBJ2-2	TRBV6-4	CASSRGVGDTGELFF
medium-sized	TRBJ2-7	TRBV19	CASSRQESYEQYF
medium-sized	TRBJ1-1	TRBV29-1	CSVDRGGSNTEAFF
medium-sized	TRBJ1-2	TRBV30	CAWKLNYGYTF
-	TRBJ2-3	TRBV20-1	CSAVGTGGTDTQYF
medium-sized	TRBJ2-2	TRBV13	CASSVRGGNTGELFF
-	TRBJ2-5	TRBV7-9	CASRRSGTSAETQYF